A selection of T cell receptor beta chains follows, all from one sample in a study of T cell repertoires in cytomegalovirus infection. Each CDR3 protein is one row after TCRdb ran MiXCR on the reads. This table has 450,000 to 600,000 distinct CDR3 sequences, approximately 11% appearing once. Sequenced: PBMCs. The receptors were gathered from a human donor in good health (CMV status not recorded). Some clones in this sample may be carry-over from other donors' samples. The conserved cysteine and the conserved F or W are not part of the CDR3 here.

V	J	CDR3
TRBV28	TRBJ2-6	ASTFSRTGPFSGANVLT
TRBV7-9	TRBJ1-1	ASSPDASTEAF
TRBV5-1	TRBJ2-5	ASSLAKAGGPRETQY
TRBV7-7	TRBJ2-1	ASSPDRAYNEQF
TRBV20-1	TRBJ2-1	SEGSSGTYNEQF
TRBV7-6	TRBJ1-1	ASSSRRVGGTEAF
TRBV19	TRBJ2-7	ASSSISGYEQY
TRBV20-1	TRBJ2-3	SALVARRDTQY
TRBV28	TRBJ2-4	ASSLGPRAKNIQY
TRBV3-1	TRBJ2-7	ASSQDTGDSYEQY
TRBV20-1	TRBJ1-2	SAPKQGTNYGYT
TRBV19	TRBJ1-5	ASSIDRQGRNQPQH
TRBV28	TRBJ2-1	ASSLQLLATSYNEQF
TRBV20-1	TRBJ1-2	SAPRSGGGGYGYT
TRBV7-9	TRBJ2-1	ASSDDSIQQF
TRBV2	TRBJ2-5	ASTGGGATTQY
TRBV11-2	TRBJ2-2	ASSLVASGKAGELF
TRBV14	TRBJ2-1	ASSLFVGGSGMNEQF
TRBV29-1	TRBJ2-1	SARQNSYNEQF
TRBV7-9	TRBJ1-5	ASSPEGEYQQH